The source of this T cell receptor (beta chain) is a study of OX40 agonist ivuxolimab in advanced cancers. Study summary: As their treatment, patients were administered ivuxolimab, an agonistic anti-OX40 (CD134) antibody.

Clones were read by immunoSEQ multiplex PCR, and TCRdb kept only the in-frame ones, dropping some. Of tens of thousands of clones listed, around nine tenths were seen once; the top ten hold about 1.5%. Per germline, CDR1 SGHRS and CDR2 YFSETQ. The trim removed 4 bases at V and 8 bases at J, leaving 21 bases unmatched. This CDR3 is built from 18 residues. The clonotype originates from an adult with an advanced solid tumor such as melanoma, head and neck, liver or kidney cancer. This sample comprised CD4+ or CD8+ T cells sorted from blood, obtained in a trial of the OX40 agonist ivuxolimab. J is TRBJ1-2 and V is TRBV5-1; the match to TRBD1 covers 9 bases. In nucleotides, the CDR3 is TGCGCCAGCAGCCTCGAGGGTTTGGGACAGGGACCCTCTAAGGGCTACACCTTC. As protein: CASSLEGLGQGPSKGYTF.